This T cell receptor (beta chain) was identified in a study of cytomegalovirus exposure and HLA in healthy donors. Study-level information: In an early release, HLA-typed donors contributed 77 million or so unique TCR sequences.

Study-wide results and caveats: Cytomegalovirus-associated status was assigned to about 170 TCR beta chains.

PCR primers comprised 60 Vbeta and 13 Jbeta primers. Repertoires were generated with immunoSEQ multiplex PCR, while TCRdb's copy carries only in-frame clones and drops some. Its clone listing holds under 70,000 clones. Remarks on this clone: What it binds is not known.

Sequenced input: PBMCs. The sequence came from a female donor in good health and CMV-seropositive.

The CDR3, as DNA: TGCGCCAGCAGCTTGGGACAGCAAGAGACCCAGTACTTC. It codes for CASSLGQQETQYF. The chain has TRBV5-1 and TRBJ2-5, with a weak D call TRBD1 (5 bases). The germline gives CDR1 SGHRS, CDR2 YFSETQ. Trimming stripped 0 bases from V and 2 bases from J, with 5 bases between. The length of the CDR3 is 13 residues.